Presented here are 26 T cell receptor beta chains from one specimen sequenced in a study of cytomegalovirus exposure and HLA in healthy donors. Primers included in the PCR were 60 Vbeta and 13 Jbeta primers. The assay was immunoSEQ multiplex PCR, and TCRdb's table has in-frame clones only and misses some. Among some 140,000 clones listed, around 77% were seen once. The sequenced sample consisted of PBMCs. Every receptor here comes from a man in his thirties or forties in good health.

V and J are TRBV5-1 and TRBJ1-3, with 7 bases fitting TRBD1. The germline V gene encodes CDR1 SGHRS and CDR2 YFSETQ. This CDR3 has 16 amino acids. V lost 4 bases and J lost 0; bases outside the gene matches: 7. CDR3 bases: TGCGCCAGCAGCAAGGCTTGGGACAGCTCTGGAAACACCATATATTTT. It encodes CASSKAWDSSGNTIYF.

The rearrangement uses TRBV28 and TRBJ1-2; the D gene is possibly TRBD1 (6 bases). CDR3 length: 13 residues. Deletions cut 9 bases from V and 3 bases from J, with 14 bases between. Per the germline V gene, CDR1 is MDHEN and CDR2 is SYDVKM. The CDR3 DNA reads TGTGCCAGTTCTCTGAGGACAGACTATGGCTACACCTTC. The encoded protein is CASSLRTDYGYTF.

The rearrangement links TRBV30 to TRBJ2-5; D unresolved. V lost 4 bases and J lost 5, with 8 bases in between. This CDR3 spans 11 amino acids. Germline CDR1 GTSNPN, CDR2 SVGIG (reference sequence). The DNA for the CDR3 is TGTGCCTGGACCCCTCGGGAGACCCAGTACTTC. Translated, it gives CAWTPRETQYF.

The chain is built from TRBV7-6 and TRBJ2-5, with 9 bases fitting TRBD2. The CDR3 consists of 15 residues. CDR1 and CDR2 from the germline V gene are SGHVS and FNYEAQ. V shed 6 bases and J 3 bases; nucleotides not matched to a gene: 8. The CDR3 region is CASRETRLAEETQYF. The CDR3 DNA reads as TGTGCCAGCAGGGAAACCCGACTAGCGGAAGAGACCCAGTACTTC.

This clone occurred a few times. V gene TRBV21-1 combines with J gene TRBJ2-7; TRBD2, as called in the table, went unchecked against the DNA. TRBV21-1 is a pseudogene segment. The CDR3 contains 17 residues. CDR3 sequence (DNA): TGTGCCTCCAACCAGGGGCAGCCGCGGGAGGGGTGCTACGAGCAGTACTTC. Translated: CASNQGQPREGCYEQYF.

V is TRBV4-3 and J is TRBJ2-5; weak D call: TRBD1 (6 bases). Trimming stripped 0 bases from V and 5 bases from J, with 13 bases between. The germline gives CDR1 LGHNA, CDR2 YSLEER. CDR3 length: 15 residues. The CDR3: CASSQDPGQPETQYF. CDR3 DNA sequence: TGCGCCAGCAGCCAAGATCCCGGACAGCCGGAGACCCAGTACTTC.

CDR3 nucleotide sequence: TGTGCCAGCAGCCGGGGGGGGCAAGAGACCCAGTACTTC. Translating it yields CASSRGGQETQYF. V and J are TRBV7-9 and TRBJ2-5, with TRBD2 identical over 8 bases. The CDR3 runs 13 residues. J was trimmed by 2 bases and V by 5 bases; bases with no gene match: 1. CDR1 SEHNR and CDR2 FQNEAQ come from the germline V gene (reference sequence).

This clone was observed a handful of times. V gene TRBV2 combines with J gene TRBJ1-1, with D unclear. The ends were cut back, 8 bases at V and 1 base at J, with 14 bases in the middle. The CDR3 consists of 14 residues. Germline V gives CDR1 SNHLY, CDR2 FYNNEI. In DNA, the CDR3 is TGTGCCAGCCGGGATCAGGACCGGAACACTGAAGCTTTCTTT. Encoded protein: CASRDQDRNTEAFF.

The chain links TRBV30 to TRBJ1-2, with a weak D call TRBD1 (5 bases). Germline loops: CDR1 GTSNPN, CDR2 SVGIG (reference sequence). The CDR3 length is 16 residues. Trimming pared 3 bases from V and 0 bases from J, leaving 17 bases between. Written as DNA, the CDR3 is TGTGCCTGGAGAGTGGGGCGTGGTCCCCCTAACTATGGCTACACCTTC. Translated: CAWRVGRGPPNYGYTF.

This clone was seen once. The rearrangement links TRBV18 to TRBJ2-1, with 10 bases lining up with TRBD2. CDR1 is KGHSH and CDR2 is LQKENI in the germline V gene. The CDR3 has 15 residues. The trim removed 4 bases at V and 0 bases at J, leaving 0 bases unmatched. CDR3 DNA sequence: TGTGCCAGCTCACGGACTAGCGGCTCCTACAATGAGCAGTTCTTC. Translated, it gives CASSRTSGSYNEQFF.

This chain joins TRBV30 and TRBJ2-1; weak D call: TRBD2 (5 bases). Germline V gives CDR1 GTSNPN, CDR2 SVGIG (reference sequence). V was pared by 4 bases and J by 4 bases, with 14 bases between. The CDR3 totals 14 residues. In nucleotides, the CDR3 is TGTGCCTGGAACGTAGCGCTATTATACAATGAGCAGTTCTTC. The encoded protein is CAWNVALLYNEQFF.

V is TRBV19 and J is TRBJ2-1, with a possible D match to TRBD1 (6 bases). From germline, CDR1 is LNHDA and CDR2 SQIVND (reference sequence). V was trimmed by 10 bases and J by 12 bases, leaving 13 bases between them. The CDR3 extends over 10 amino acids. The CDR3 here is CATAQGGQFF. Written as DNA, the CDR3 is TGTGCCACCGCACAGGGCGGGCAGTTCTTC.

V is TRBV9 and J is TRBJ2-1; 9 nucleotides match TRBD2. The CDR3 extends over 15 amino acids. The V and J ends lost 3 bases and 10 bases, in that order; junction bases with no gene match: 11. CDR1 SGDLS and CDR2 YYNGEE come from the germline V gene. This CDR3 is CASSGSELAGQEQFF. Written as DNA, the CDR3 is TGTGCCAGCAGCGGCAGCGAGCTAGCGGGACAAGAGCAGTTCTTC.

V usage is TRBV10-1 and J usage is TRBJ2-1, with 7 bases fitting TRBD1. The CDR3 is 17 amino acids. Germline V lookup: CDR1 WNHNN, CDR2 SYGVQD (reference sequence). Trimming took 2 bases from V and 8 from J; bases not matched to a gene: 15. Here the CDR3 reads CASSEAVPGGPRDEQFF. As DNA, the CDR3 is TGCGCCAGCAGTGAGGCGGTTCCAGGGGGTCCCAGGGATGAGCAGTTCTTC.

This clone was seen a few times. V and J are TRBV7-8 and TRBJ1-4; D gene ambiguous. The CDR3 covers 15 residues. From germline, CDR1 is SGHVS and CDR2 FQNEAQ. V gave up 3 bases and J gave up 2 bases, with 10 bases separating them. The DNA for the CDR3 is TGTGCCAGCAGCTTGAGAGGACTGACTAATGAAAAACTGTTTTTT. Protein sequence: CASSLRGLTNEKLFF.

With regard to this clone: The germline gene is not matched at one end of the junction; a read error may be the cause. The CDR3 DNA sequence: TGTGCCGGCTCACCACCGTCACAACCTAACTATGGCTACACCTTC. Protein product: CAGSPPSQPNYGYTF. The J gene is TRBJ1-2, the V gene TRBV18, with D unresolved. The CDR3 is made up of 15 amino acids. Germline CDR1 is KGHSH and CDR2 is LQKENI.

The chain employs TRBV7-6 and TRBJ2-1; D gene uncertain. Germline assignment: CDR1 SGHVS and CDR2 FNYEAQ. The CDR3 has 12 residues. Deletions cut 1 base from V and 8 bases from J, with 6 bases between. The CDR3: CASSLGRDEQFF. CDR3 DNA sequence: TGTGCCAGCAGCTTAGGAAGAGATGAGCAGTTCTTC.

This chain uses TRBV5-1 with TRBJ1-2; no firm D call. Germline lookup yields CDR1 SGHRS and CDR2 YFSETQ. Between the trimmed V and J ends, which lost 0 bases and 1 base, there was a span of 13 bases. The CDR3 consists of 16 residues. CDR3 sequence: CASSLAWRTSNYGYTF. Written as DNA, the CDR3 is TGCGCCAGCAGCTTGGCCTGGAGGACCAGTAACTATGGCTACACCTTC. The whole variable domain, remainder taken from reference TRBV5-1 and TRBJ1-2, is KAGVTQTPRYLIKTRGQQVTLSCSPISGHRSVSWYQQTPGQGLQFLFEYFSETQRNKGNFPGRFSGRQFSNSRSEMNVSTLELGDSALYLCASSLAWRTSNYGYTFGSGTRLTVV.

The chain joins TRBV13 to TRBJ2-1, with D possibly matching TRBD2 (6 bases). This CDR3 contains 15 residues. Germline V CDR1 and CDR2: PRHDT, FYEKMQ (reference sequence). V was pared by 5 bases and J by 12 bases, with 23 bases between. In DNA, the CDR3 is TGTGCCAGCAGCCCCACCCAAGCGGGCGAAGGGGCGCAGTTCTTC. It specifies CASSPTQAGEGAQFF.

CDR3 sequence reads: CASSQGLAVNTGELFF. The DNA of the CDR3 is TGCGCCAGCAGCCAGGGACTAGCGGTGAACACCGGGGAGCTGTTTTTT. The chain links TRBV5-1 to TRBJ2-2; 11 nucleotides agree with TRBD2. The V and J ends lost 4 bases and 1 base, in that order; junction bases with no gene match: 3. CDR1 is SGHRS, CDR2 YFSETQ, per germline. The CDR3 runs 16 residues.

The CDR3 loop is CASSELRNTEAFF. In DNA form, the CDR3 reads TGTGCCAGCAGTGAACTCAGGAACACTGAAGCTTTCTTT. V and J are TRBV25-1 and TRBJ1-1; D gene ambiguous. Trimming took 2 bases from V and 1 from J, leaving 5 bases between them. The V gene's germline CDR1 is MGHDK and CDR2 SYGVNS. This CDR3 contains 13 residues.

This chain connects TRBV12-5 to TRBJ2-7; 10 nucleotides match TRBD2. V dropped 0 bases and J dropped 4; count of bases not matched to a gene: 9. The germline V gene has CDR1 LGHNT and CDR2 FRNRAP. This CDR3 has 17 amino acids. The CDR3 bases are TGTGCTAGTGGTTTGGTACCGGCTAGCGGGGGTATATACGAGCAGTACTTC. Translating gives CASGLVPASGGIYEQYF.

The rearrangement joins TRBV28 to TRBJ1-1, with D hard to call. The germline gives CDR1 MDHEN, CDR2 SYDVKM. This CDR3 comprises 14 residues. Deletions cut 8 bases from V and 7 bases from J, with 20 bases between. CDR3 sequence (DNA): TGTGCCAGCCGCTCTGGCGGGCCCTCCGATGAAGCTTTCTTT. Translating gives CASRSGGPSDEAFF.

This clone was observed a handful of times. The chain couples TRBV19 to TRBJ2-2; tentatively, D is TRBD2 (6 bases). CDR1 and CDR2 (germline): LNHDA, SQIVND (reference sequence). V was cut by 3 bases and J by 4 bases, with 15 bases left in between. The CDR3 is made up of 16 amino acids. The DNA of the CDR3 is TGTGCCAGTAGTATTAGGGACGGGAGTTTCACCGGGGAGCTGTTTTTT. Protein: CASSIRDGSFTGELFF.

CDR3 coding DNA: TGTGCCAGTACGGACAGGGGGCGGAAGAACACCGGGGAGCTGTTTTTT. Protein sequence: CASTDRGRKNTGELFF. The chain carries TRBV19 and TRBJ2-2, with TRBD1 matching 11 bases. The J segment lost 1 base and the V segment lost 7 bases, leaving 5 bases of the junction unmatched. From germline, CDR1 is LNHDA and CDR2 SQIVND (reference sequence). CDR3 length: 16 residues.

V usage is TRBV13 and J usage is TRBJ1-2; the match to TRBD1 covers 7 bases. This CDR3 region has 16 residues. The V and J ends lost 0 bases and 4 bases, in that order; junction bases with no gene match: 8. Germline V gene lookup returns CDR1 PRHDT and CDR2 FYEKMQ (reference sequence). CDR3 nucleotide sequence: TGTGCCAGCAGCTTAGGAAACCACCGGGACAGCTATGGCTACACCTTC. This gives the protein CASSLGNHRDSYGYTF.